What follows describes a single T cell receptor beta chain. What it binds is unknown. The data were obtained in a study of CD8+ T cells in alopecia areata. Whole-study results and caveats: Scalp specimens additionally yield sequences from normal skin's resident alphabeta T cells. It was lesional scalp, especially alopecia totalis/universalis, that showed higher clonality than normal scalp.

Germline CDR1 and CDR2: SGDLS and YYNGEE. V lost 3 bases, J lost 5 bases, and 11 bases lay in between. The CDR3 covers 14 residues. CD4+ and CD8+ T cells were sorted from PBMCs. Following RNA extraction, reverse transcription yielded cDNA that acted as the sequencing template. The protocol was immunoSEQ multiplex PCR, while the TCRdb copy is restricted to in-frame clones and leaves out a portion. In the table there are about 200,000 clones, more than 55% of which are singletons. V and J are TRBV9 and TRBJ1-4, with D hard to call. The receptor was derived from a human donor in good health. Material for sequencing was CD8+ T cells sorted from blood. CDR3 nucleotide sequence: TGTGCCAGCAGCGGCTCGGGATTCAATGAAAAACTGTTTTTT. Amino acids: CASSGSGFNEKLFF.